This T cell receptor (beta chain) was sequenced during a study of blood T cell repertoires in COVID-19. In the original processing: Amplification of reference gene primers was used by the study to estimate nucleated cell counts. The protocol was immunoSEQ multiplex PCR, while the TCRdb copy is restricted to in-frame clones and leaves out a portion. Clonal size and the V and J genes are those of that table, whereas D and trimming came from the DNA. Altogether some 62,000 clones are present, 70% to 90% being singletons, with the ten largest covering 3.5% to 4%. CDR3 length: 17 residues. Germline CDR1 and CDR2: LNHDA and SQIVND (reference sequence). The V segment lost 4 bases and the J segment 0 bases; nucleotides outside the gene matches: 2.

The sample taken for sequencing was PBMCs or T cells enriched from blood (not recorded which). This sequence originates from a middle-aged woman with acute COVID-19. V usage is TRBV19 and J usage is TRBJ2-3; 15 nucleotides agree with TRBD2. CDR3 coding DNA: TGTGCCAGTAGTAGAGGACTAGCGGGGGGGAGCACAGATACGCAGTATTTT. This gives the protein CASSRGLAGGSTDTQYF.